This TCR beta chain was observed in a study of a mutant IDH1 vaccine in newly diagnosed glioma. On the study more broadly: Eight vaccine injections were given to patients in weeks 1, 3, 5, 7, 11, 15, 19 and 23. The first vaccination came 4-6 weeks after radiotherapy alone, or with temozolomide cycles. Patients had received radiotherapy, temozolomide, or both previously, most receiving both.

The time point was: week 23, last vaccination. It was 300 ug of mutant IDH1 20-mer peptide that made up each vaccine dose, given with topical imiquimod. Study-level points and caveats: Altogether, about 93% of patients exhibited vaccine-induced immune responses.

Note on this clone: The antigen remains unidentified.

Assay used: immunoSEQ multiplex PCR; TCRdb lists only in-frame clones, some missing. This table has about 82,000 clones, about 82% appearing once. The CDR3 is 13 residues long. V dropped 6 bases and J dropped 1; count of bases not matched to a gene: 2. Looked up from germline, CDR1 is LNHDA and CDR2 is SQIVND (reference sequence). Sequences were derived from PBMCs, sampled from a glioma patient whose treatment included an IDH1 peptide vaccine. This chain links TRBV19 with TRBJ2-5; 7 nucleotides agree with TRBD1. The receptor's source is a man aged 25 to 45 with glioma. Some clones in this sample may be carry-over from other donors' samples. The CDR3 reads CASRAGGQETQYF. CDR3 DNA sequence: TGTGCCAGTAGGGCAGGGGGCCAAGAGACCCAGTACTTC.